A few counts support the clone carrying this T cell receptor beta chain. Its antigen is not known. This sample was included in a study of response to subunit inactivated influenza vaccine. V was pared by 6 bases and J by 3 bases, with 15 bases between. The CDR3 extends over 13 amino acids. Germline CDR1 SQVTM, CDR2 ANQGSEA. TCRdb recomputed calls from the RT-PCR reads with MiXCR, one row per CDR3 protein. The sample lists hundreds of thousands of distinct CDR3 sequences; 13% to 15% were seen once. Study outcomes and limitations: Researchers suggested that each seasonal influenza vaccination recruits few new T cells.

The clonotype comes from a man aged 45-60 years who received an inactivated influenza vaccine. This sequence joins TRBV29-1 and TRBJ2-7; D is perhaps TRBD1 (7 bases). The sample consisted of PBMCs from blood, taken less than 15 days before vaccination. The CDR3 sequence: CSVSGTAGYEQYF. CDR3 sequence (DNA): TGCAGCGTCTCCGGGACAGCGGGCTACGAGCAGTACTTC.